A selection of T cell receptor beta chains follows, all from one sample in a study of blood T cells in healthy people across ages. MiXCR, run by TCRdb on the 5' RACE reads, gives a single entry per CDR3 protein. The top ten hold under 3% of the sample, which has more than 650,000 distinct CDR3 sequences, 25% to 30% seen once. These same data were also listed under a study on T cells of mothers and their children.

The specimen was blood. The receptors were gathered from a boy between 10 and 17 years old in good health. Each CDR3 is given with its conserved first and last residue. Each record gives: V gene, D gene, clone size, J gene, CDR3 DNA, CDR3 protein. D genes are given only for firm matches. The listing skips clone size in some rows; elsewhere it reads once, few, many or a size class.

TRBV4-1	.	.	TRBJ2-7	TGCGCCAGCAGCCAAGGACATTATGGGTACGAGCAGTACTTC	CASSQGHYGYEQYF
TRBV7-2	.	.	TRBJ2-7	TGTGCCAGCAGCTCGCCCGGACGGAGCCCCTCCTACGAGCAGTACTTC	CASSSPGRSPSYEQYF
TRBV28	TRBD1	.	TRBJ2-7	TGTGCCAGCAGCCAGGGGGACCCGGCAGAGGAGCAGTACTTC	CASSQGDPAEEQYF
TRBV2	.	few	TRBJ2-2	TGTGCCAGCAGTGATCAGGAAAACACCGGGGAGCTGTTTTTT	CASSDQENTGELFF
TRBV28	.	few	TRBJ2-7	TGTGCCAGCAGAGACGATTCCACCCCTTTCGAGCAGTACTTC	CASRDDSTPFEQYF
TRBV7-9	.	few	TRBJ2-1	TGTGCCAGCAGCTTCCCACAGGGAAGGGTCTACAATGAGCAGTTCTTC	CASSFPQGRVYNEQFF
TRBV11-2	.	.	TRBJ1-2	TGTGCCAGCAGCTTAGGACCAGGGGAGACCTATGGCTACACCTTC	CASSLGPGETYGYTF
TRBV10-3	TRBD1	.	TRBJ2-1	TGTGCCATCAGTTTGAACCCGGGACAGGGCAATGAGCAGTTCTTC	CAISLNPGQGNEQFF
TRBV29-1	.	few	TRBJ1-4	TGCAGCGTTGAAGCGGGGGCCGGTAATGAAAAACTGTTTTTT	CSVEAGAGNEKLFF
TRBV6-1	.	.	TRBJ2-1	TGTGCCAGCAGTCCCGGGCCAGGCATCTCCTACAATGAGCAGTTCTTC	CASSPGPGISYNEQFF
TRBV12-3/TRBV12-4	.	.	TRBJ1-2	TGTGCCAGCAGCCCCTCGGCCACAGGAGGTGACTATGGCTACACCTTC	CASSPSATGGDYGYTF
TRBV20-1	TRBD2	few	TRBJ2-1	TGCAGTGCTAGAGGGACTAGCGGGGGTTACGATGAGCAGTTCTTC	CSARGTSGGYDEQFF
TRBV5-4	.	.	TRBJ2-5	TGTGCCAGCAGCCCGTCCTCCGGGACCCTCAGAGAGACCCAGTACTTC	CASSPSSGTLRETQYF
TRBV20-1	TRBD2	few	TRBJ2-7	TGCAGTGCTAGAGGGACTAGCGGGGGGCCCTCCTACGAGCAGTACTTC	CSARGTSGGPSYEQYF
TRBV6-5	.	few	TRBJ2-7	TGTGCCAGCAGTTACCTCGGGCGTGCGGGAGAGCAGTACTTC	CASSYLGRAGEQYF
TRBV5-4	.	.	TRBJ2-7	TGTGCCAGCAGCTTGCGGGTGAGAAGCTCCTACGAGCAGTACTTC	CASSLRVRSSYEQYF
TRBV18	.	many	TRBJ2-5	TGTGCCAGCTCCCGGACGGAAGAAGAGACCCAGTACTTC	CASSRTEEETQYF
TRBV7-9	.	few	TRBJ1-1	TGTGCCAGCAGCCCCCGAGTTAGGGCAGGGTTGGGACCTGAAGCTTTCTTT	CASSPRVRAGLGPEAFF
TRBV10-2	TRBD1	once	TRBJ2-1	TGCGCCAGCAGGCCGAGGACAGGGACGGACTACAGTGAGCAGTTCTTC	CASRPRTGTDYSEQFF
TRBV5-1	TRBD1	.	TRBJ2-5	TGCGCCAGCAACCTCCTGACAGGGTTGGAGACCCAGTACTTC	CASNLLTGLETQYF
TRBV11-2	TRBD2	.	TRBJ2-5	TGTGCCAGCAGCCCTCCTCTAGCGGATGAAGAGACCCAGTACTTC	CASSPPLADEETQYF
TRBV12-3/TRBV12-4	.	.	TRBJ1-2	TGTGCCAGCAGGTCCGGGACGGGTTGGCCTATGTGGGCGAACACCTTC	CASRSGTGWPMWANTF
TRBV6-6	.	.	TRBJ2-3	TGTGCCAGCAGTTCCCATCAGGGCTCAGATACGCAGTATTTT	CASSSHQGSDTQYF
TRBV12-3/TRBV12-4	TRBD2	.	TRBJ2-4	TGTGCCAGCAGTCGACTAGCGTACAACATTCAGTACTTC	CASSRLAYNIQYF
TRBV20-1	.	.	TRBJ2-7	TGCAGTGCCCCCCCACAGGGGGGGGAAAGCTCCTACGAGCAGTACTTC	CSAPPQGGESSYEQYF
TRBV7-9	TRBD2	.	TRBJ2-7	TGTGCCAGCAGCGGGAGGACTAGCGGGAGGACGAGCGAGCAGTACTTC	CASSGRTSGRTSEQYF
TRBV12-3/TRBV12-4	.	few	TRBJ1-5	TGTGCCAGCAGCCCGGGAGGGGAGGTTCAGCCCCAGCATTTT	CASSPGGEVQPQHF